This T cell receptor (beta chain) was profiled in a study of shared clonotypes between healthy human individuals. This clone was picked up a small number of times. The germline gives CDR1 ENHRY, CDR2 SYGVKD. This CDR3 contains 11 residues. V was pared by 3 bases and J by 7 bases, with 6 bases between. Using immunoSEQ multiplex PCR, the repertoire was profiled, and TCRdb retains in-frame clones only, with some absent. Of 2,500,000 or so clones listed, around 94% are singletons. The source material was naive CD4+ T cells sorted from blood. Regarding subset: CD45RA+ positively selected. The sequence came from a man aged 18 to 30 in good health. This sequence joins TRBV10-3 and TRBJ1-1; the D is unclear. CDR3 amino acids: CAISEANEAFF. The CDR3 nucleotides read TGTGCCATCAGTGAAGCTAATGAAGCTTTCTTT.